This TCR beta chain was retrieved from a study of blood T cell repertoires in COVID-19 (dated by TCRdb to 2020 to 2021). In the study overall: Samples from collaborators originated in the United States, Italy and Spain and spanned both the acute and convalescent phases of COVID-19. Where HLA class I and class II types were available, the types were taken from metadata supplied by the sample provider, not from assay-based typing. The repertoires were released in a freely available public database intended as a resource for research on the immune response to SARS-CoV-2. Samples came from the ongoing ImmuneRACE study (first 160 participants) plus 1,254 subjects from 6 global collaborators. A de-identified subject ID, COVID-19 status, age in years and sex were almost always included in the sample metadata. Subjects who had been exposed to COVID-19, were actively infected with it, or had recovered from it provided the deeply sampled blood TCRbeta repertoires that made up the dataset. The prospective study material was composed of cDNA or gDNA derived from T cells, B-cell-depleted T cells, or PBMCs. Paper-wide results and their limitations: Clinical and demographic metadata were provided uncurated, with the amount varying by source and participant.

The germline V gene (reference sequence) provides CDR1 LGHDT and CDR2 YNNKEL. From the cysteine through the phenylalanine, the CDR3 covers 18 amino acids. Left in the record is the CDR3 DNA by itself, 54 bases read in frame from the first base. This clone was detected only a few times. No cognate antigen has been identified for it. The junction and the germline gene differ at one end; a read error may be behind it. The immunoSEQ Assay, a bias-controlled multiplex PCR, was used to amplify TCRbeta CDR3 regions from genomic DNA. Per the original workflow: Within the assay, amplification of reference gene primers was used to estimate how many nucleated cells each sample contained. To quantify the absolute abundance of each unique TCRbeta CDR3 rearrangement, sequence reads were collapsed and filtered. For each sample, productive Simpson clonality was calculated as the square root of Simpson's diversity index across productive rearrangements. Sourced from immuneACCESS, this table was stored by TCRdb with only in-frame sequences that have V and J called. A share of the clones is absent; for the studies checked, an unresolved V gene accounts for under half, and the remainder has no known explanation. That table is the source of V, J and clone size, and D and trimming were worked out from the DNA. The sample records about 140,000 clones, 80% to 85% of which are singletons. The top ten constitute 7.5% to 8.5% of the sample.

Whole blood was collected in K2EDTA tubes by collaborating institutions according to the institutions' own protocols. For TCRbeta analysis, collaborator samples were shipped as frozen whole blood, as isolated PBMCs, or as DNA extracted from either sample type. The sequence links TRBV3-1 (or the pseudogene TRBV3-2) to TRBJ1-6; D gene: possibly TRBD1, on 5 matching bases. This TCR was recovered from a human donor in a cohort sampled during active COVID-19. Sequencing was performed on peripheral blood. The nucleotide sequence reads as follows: TGTGCCAGCAGCCAAGATCGCGGGGGAGCTGTCTATTATTCACCCCTCCACTTT. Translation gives CASSQDRGGAVYYSPLHF.